This T cell receptor (beta chain) appears in the sequencing data of a study of T cell responses to AZD1222 COVID-19 vaccine. With 5 bases removed from V and 6 bases from J, the gap between germline ends came to 14 bases. Germline assignment: CDR1 SGHTA and CDR2 FQGTGA. CDR3 size: 13 residues. Measured with immunoSEQ multiplex PCR; TCRdb has only the in-frame clones, and not every one. The sample includes about 110,000 clones, 89% of them seen just once. The clonotype originates from an adult in good health. Sequences were derived from peripheral blood, sampled on day 0 of AZD1222 vaccination. V usage is TRBV7-3 and J usage is TRBJ2-7, with a tentative D call TRBD1 (6 bases). In DNA, the CDR3 is TGTGCCAGCAGCCTGGACAGATTCAGCGAGCAGTACTTC. Translating it yields CASSLDRFSEQYF.